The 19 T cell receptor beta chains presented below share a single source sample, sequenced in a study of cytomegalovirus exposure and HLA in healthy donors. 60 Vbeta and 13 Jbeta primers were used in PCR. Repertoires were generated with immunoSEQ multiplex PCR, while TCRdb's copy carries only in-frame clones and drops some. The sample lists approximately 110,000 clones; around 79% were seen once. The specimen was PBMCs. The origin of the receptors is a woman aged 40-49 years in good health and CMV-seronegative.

In DNA, the CDR3 is TGTGCCAGCAGCTTAGCATGGCAGGTTAATGAAAAACTGTTTTTT. This sequence encodes CASSLAWQVNEKLFF. The V and J genes are TRBV11-3 and TRBJ1-4, with D unresolved. Germline CDR1 is SGHNT and CDR2 is YENEEA. This CDR3 comprises 15 residues. V was trimmed by 1 base and J by 4 bases, leaving 10 bases between them.

CDR3 loop: CASSAVPSMNTEAFF. The CDR3 DNA sequence: TGTGCCAGCAGCGCGGTACCCTCGATGAACACTGAAGCTTTCTTT. The chain uses TRBV5-6 and TRBJ1-1; no reliable D call. CDR3 length: 15 residues. Germline CDR1 SGHDT, CDR2 YYEEEE. V was trimmed by 4 bases and J by 0 bases, leaving 13 bases between them.

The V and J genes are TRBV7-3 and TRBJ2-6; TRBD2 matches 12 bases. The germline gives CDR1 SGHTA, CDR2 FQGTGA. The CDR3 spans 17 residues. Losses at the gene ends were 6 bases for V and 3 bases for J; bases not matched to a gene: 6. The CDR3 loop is CASSYGLAGSGANVLTF. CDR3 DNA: TGTGCCAGCAGTTACGGACTAGCGGGGAGTGGGGCCAACGTCCTGACTTTC. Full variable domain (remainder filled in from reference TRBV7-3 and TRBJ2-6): GAGVSQTPSNKVTEKGKYVELRCDPISGHTALYWYRQSLGQGPEFLIYFQGTGAADDSGLPNDRFFAVRPEGSVSTLKIQRTERGDSAVYLCASSYGLAGSGANVLTFGAGSRLTVL.

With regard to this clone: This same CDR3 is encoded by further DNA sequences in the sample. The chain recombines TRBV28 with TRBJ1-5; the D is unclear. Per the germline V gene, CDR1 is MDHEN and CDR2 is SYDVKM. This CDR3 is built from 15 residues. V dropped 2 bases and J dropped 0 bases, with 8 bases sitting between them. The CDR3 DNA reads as TGTGCCAGCAGTTTACCGGGGTATAGCAATCAGCCCCAGCATTTT. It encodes CASSLPGYSNQPQHF.

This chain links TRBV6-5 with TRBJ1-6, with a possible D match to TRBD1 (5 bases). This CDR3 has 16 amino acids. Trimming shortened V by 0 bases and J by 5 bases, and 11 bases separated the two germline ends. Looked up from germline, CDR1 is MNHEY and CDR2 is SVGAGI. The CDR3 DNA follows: TGTGCCAGCAGTTACTCCCGGGGGGGACATAATTCACCCCTCCACTTT. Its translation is CASSYSRGGHNSPLHF.

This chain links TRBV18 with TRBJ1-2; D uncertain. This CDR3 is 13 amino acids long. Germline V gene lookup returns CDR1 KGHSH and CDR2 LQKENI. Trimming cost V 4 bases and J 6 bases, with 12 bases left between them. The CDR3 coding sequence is TGTGCCAGCTCACGAGGAAATGAGGATGGCTACACCTTC. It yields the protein CASSRGNEDGYTF.

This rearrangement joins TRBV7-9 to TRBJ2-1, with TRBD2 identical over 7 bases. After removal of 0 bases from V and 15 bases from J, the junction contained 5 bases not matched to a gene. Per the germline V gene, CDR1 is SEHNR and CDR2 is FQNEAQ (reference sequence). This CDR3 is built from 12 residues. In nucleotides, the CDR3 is TGTGCCAGCAGCTTAGCGGGAGGGCCTGGGTTCTTC. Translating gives CASSLAGGPGFF.

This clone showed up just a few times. This CDR3 is CASSQDLTQGRGDTQYF. The CDR3 bases are TGCGCCAGCAGCCAAGATCTTACGCAGGGCAGGGGAGATACGCAGTATTTT. The chain is built from TRBV4-3 and TRBJ2-3; TRBD1 is a possible D gene (6 bases). The germline V and J ends were trimmed by 0 bases and 5 bases, with 18 bases remaining between them. The germline V gene encodes CDR1 LGHNA and CDR2 YSLEER. CDR3 length: 17 residues.

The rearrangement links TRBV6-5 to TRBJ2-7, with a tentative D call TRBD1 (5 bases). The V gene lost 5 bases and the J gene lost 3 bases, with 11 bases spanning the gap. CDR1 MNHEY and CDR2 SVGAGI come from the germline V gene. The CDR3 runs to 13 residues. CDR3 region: CASSLDSFYEQYF. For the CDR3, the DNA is TGTGCCAGCAGTCTAGACAGTTTCTACGAGCAGTACTTC.

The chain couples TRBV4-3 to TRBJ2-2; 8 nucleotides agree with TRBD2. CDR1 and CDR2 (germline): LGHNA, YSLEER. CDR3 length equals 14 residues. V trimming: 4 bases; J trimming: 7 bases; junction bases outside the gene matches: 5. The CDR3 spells CASSLNRGGGELFF. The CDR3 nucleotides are TGCGCCAGCAGCCTAAACCGGGGGGGCGGGGAGCTGTTTTTT.

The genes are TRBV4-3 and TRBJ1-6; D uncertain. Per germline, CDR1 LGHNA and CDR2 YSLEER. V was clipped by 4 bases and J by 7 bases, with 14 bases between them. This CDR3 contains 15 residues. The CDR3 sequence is CASSPSGIPNSPLHF. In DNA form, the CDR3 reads TGCGCCAGCAGCCCCTCAGGCATACCGAATTCACCCCTCCACTTT.

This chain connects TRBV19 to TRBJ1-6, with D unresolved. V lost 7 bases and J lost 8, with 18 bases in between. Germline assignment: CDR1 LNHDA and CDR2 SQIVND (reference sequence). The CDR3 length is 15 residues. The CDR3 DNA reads TGTGCCAGTAACCGCCAATGGGTCGGGGATTCACCCCTCCACTTT. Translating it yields CASNRQWVGDSPLHF.

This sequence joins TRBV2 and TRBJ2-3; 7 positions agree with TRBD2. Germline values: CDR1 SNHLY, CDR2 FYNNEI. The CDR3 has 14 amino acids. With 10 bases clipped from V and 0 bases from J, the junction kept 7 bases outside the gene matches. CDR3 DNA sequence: TGTGCCACTGCAGCGGGATCTAGCACAGATACGCAGTATTTT. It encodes CATAAGSSTDTQYF.

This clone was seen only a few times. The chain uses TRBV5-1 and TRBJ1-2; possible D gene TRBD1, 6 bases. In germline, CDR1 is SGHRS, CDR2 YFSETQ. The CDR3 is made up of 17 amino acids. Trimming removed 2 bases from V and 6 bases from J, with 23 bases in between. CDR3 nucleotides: TGCGCCAGCAGCTTTTCCGTTTCCGGTCAGGGGAACCATGGCTACACCTTC. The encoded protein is CASSFSVSGQGNHGYTF.

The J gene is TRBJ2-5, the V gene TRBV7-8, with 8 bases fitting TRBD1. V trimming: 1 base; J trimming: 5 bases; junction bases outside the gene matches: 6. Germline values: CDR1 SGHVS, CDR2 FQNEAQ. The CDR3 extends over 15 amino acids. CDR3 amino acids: CASSLGTGWRETQYF. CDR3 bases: TGTGCCAGCAGCTTAGGGACAGGGTGGAGGGAGACCCAGTACTTC.

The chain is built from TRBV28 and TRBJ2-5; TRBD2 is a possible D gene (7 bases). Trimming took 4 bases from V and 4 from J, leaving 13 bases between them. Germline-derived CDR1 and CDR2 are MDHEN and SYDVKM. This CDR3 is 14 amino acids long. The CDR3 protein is CASSWGGATETQYF. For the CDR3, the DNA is TGTGCCAGCAGTTGGGGGGGGGCGACAGAGACCCAGTACTTC.

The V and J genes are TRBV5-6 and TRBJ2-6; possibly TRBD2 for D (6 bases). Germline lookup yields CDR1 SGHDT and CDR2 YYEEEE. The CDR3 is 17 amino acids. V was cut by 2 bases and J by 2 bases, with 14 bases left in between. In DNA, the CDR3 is TGTGCCAGCAGCTTTCGTCTAGCGCCTGCTGGGGCCAACGTCCTGACTTTC. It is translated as CASSFRLAPAGANVLTF.

In DNA form, the CDR3 reads TGTGCCAGCGCTACGCCCCGCGAGCAGTACTTC. Translating gives CASATPREQYF. The gene calls are TRBV28 and TRBJ2-7; D uncertain. CDR3 length: 11 amino acids. Germline V CDR1 and CDR2: MDHEN, SYDVKM. V lost 8 bases and J 6 bases, leaving 11 bases between the germline ends.

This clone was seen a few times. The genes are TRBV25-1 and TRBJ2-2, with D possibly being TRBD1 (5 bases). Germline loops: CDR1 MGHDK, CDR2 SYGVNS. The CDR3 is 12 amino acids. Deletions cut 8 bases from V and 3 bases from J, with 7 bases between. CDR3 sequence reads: CASEGDTGELFF. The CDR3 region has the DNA TGTGCCAGCGAAGGGGACACCGGGGAGCTGTTTTTT.